Given below is one TCR beta chain in context. No antigen is known for it. The sample originates from a study of Ad26.COV2.S vaccination and SARS-CoV-2 variants. The overall study: Administration of Ad26.COV2.S was intramuscular, either once or twice 56 days apart. Whole-study results and caveats: Vaccine recipients had higher spike-specific TCR breadth than placebo recipients. There was reportedly substantial breadth in spike-specific CD8+ and CD4+ T cell responses after vaccination.

Specified treatment: 15 to 20 received Ad26.COV2.S at low or high dose, single or two shots; about five received placebo; per-sample allocation not given. After the first vaccine or placebo injection, samples were drawn on day 63. TCRdb's copy holds only in-frame clones and misses some; the assay was immunoSEQ multiplex PCR. Here the sample spans about 390,000 clones, about nine tenths being singletons. The CDR3 length is 14 residues. Trimming cost V 1 base and J 5 bases; bases outside gene matches: 4. The V gene's germline CDR1 is LNHNV and CDR2 YYDKDF (reference sequence). The sample here was peripheral blood, taken in a trial of Ad26.COV2.S vaccine versus placebo. The TCR comes from a person aged 18-65 years who received the Ad26.COV2.S COVID-19 vaccine or a placebo. The rearrangement joins TRBV15 to TRBJ2-5; 7 positions agree with TRBD2. The CDR3 bases are TGTGCCACCAGCAGAGGGGGAGGGCCCGAGACCCAGTACTTC. Amino acid sequence: CATSRGGGPETQYF.